Shown below are 12 T cell receptor beta chains from a single sample sequenced in a study of glioma-infiltrating T cells. Using RNA template, CDR3s of TCR alpha and beta were amplified with iRepertoire arm-PCR. TCRdb reprocessed the multiplex PCR reads with MiXCR, giving one entry per CDR3 protein. This table has 1,800 or so distinct CDR3 sequences, about 30% appearing once. Input material: glioma tissue, nonneoplastic brain tissue, or PBMCs (not recorded which). Receptors were obtained from a human donor with low-grade glioma or glioblastoma, undergoing nonglioma brain surgery, or in good health (not recorded which).

Points on this clonotype: This clone may be a read error of a much larger clone one base away. This chain uses TRBV27 with TRBJ2-7; possibly TRBD2 for D (6 bases). From germline, CDR1 is MNHEY and CDR2 SMNVEV (reference sequence). Trimming stripped 5 bases from V and 0 bases from J, with 17 bases between. This CDR3 has 16 residues. CDR3 residues: CASSSSGSQSSYEQYF. The CDR3 nucleotides are TGTGCCAGCAGTAGCTCCGGGAGCCAAAGCTCCTACGAGCAGTACTTC.

Notes on this clonotype: A much larger clone differs by one base, so this may be a read error. The genes are TRBV2 and TRBJ2-3; D perhaps matches TRBD1 (5 bases). Germline lookup yields CDR1 SNHLY and CDR2 FYNNEI. This CDR3 spans 11 amino acids. The CDR3 loop reads CVSRVTDTQYF. CDR3 sequence (DNA): TGTGTCAGCAGGGTCACAGATACGCAGTATTTT.

This clonotype was seen a handful of times. CDR3 sequence reads: CAWSLFDEQFF. For the CDR3, the DNA is TGTGCCTGGAGTCTCTTCGATGAGCAGTTCTTC. The chain uses TRBV30 and TRBJ2-1, with D unresolved. The germline V and J ends were trimmed by 2 bases and 8 bases, with 7 bases remaining between them. Germline V gene data show CDR1 as GTSNPN and CDR2 as SVGIG (reference sequence). The CDR3 is 11 amino acids.

In its sample, this clonotype is medium-sized. J is TRBJ2-7 and V is TRBV3-1; the D gene is possibly TRBD1 (5 bases). The V gene lost 5 bases and the J gene lost 7 bases, with 18 bases spanning the gap. The CDR3 consists of 14 residues. CDR1 is LGHDT, CDR2 YNNKEL, per germline (reference sequence). The CDR3, as DNA: TGTGCCAGCAGCTACGGAGACCTTAGGGGTGAGCAGTACTTC. Encoded protein: CASSYGDLRGEQYF.

This clonotype is deemed medium-sized. The chain employs TRBV12-3 or TRBV12-4 and TRBJ1-1; D gene ambiguous. V shed 1 base and J shed 2 bases, with 5 bases lying between them. The length of the CDR3 is 13 residues. CDR3 coding DNA: TGTGCCAGCAGTTTAGTCCCTAACACTGAAGCTTTCTTT. As protein: CASSLVPNTEAFF.

Notes on this clonotype: A single base separates this from a much larger clone, so it may be a read error. This chain links TRBV7-8 with TRBJ2-7; D is possibly TRBD1 or TRBD2 (7 bases each). The CDR3 has 14 residues. CDR1 and CDR2 from the germline V gene are SGHVS and FQNEAQ. Written as DNA, the CDR3 is TGTGCCACCAGCTTAGCTGGCAGGGGGGGCGAGCAGTACTTC. It specifies CATSLAGRGGEQYF.

Worth noting for this clonotype: Mismatch with germline at one junction end may stem from a read error. The chain is built from TRBV2 and TRBJ2-1, with 8 positions matching TRBD2. The germline gives CDR1 SNHLY, CDR2 FYNNEI. This CDR3 spans 14 amino acids. The CDR3 spells CASSVKSSGTERFF. The CDR3 DNA sequence: TGTGCCAGCAGTGTGAAGAGTAGCGGGACTGAGCGGTTCTTC.

V gene TRBV11-2 combines with J gene TRBJ2-1; 7 bases are shared with TRBD1. The CDR3 has 17 amino acids. V lost 4 bases and J lost 8; bases outside the gene matches: 17. Looked up from germline, CDR1 is SGHAT and CDR2 is FQNNGV. The CDR3 nucleotides are TGTGCCAGCAGCTGGATGCTGGGGACAGATAAGGGGGATGAGCAGTTCTTC. Protein: CASSWMLGTDKGDEQFF.

The genes are TRBV10-3 and TRBJ1-2; 7 bases align to TRBD1. CDR1 is ENHRY and CDR2 is SYGVKD in the germline V gene. Trimming at V came to 3 bases and at J to 4 bases, leaving 8 bases not matched to a gene. The CDR3 spans 15 residues. In nucleotides, the CDR3 is TGTGCCATCAGTGACCCGGGACAGAACCTCTATGGCTACACCTTC. Translating it yields CAISDPGQNLYGYTF.

By share, this clonotype ranks as large. The V gene is TRBV27, the J gene TRBJ2-7, with TRBD1 matching over 8 bases. V shed 5 bases, J shed 0 bases, and the junction held 6 bases outside the gene matches. The CDR3 has 15 residues. Germline V CDR1 and CDR2: MNHEY, SMNVEV (reference sequence). CDR3 DNA sequence: TGTGCCAGCAGTGGAGGACAGGGAATCTCCTACGAGCAGTACTTC. This gives the protein CASSGGQGISYEQYF.

About this clonotype: It may be a read error: a sequence one base away is much more abundant. V is TRBV29-1 and J is TRBJ1-5; 8 nucleotides agree with TRBD1. Germline V CDR1 and CDR2: SQVTM, ANQGSEA. The J segment lost 5 bases and the V segment lost 4 bases, leaving 7 bases of the junction unmatched. CDR3 size: 14 residues. The CDR3 DNA sequence: TGCAGCGTTGCCACGGACAGGGAGTATCAGCCCCAGCATTTT. It codes for CSVATDREYQPQHF.

A remark on this clonotype: A much bigger clone sits one base away, suggesting this may be a read error. V usage is TRBV7-2 and J usage is TRBJ1-4; unclear D gene. Trimming stripped 3 bases from V and 5 bases from J, with 10 bases between. The CDR3 runs to 14 residues. Looked up from germline, CDR1 is SGHTA and CDR2 is FQGNSA. The CDR3 reads CASSLVSGNEKLFF. In nucleotides, the CDR3 is TGTGCCAGCAGCTTGGTTAGTGGAAATGAAAAACTGTTTTTT. Supplemented by reference TRBV7-2 and TRBJ1-4, the full variable domain reads GAGVSQSPSNKVTEKGKDVELRCDPISGHTALYWYRQSLGQGLEFLIYFQGNSAPDKSGLPSDRFSAERTGGSVSTLTIQRTQQEDSAVYLCASSLVSGNEKLFFGSGTQLSVL.